Below, 3 T cell receptor beta chains from the same sample are listed, as sequenced in a study of blood T cells in healthy people across ages. Then a second PCR, running about 6 to 12 cycles, was carried out with a sample-barcoded 5' primer and a J-beta primer mix. MiXCR, applied by TCRdb to the 5' RACE reads, yields one record per CDR3 protein. The data hold roughly 700,000 distinct CDR3 sequences, with 45% to 50% observed a single time. Sequencing was done on a sample of blood. Receptors were obtained from a woman aged 55-69 years in good health.

In this sample, this clonotype turned up many times. CDR3: CASSLGLSTDTQYF. The CDR3 DNA follows: TGTGCCAGCAGCTTAGGACTGAGCACAGATACGCAGTATTTT. The V and J genes are TRBV7-2 and TRBJ2-3; D is undetermined. Trimming stripped 1 base from V and 0 bases from J, with 5 bases between. From germline, CDR1 is SGHTA and CDR2 FQGNSA. The CDR3 is made up of 14 amino acids.

This clonotype turned up a few times. This chain links TRBV20-1 with TRBJ2-1; no definite D call. The germline V and J ends were trimmed by 8 bases and 4 bases, with 9 bases remaining between them. Germline V gene data show CDR1 as DFQATT and CDR2 as SNEGSKA (reference sequence). The CDR3 sequence is 11 residues long. The CDR3 loop is CSQLRYNEQFF. The CDR3 bases are TGCAGTCAGCTACGGTACAATGAGCAGTTCTTC.

CDR3 residues: CAISDGGQGKTQYF. As DNA, the CDR3 is TGTGCCATCAGTGATGGGGGACAGGGGAAGACCCAGTACTTC. This rearrangement joins TRBV10-3 to TRBJ2-5, with TRBD1 matching over 10 bases. The CDR3 spans 14 residues. V trimming: 3 bases; J trimming: 6 bases; junction bases outside the gene matches: 4. The V gene's germline CDR1 is ENHRY and CDR2 SYGVKD.